The 21 T cell receptor beta chains below come from one sample, sequenced in a study of shared clonotypes between healthy human individuals. Data came from immunoSEQ multiplex PCR; TCRdb stores just in-frame clones and leaves some out. Altogether about 1,900,000 clones are present, about 95% being singletons, with the ten largest covering 1% to 1.5%. The naive CD8 subset, CD45RO-negative cells positively selected for CCR7, excluded terminally differentiated effector memory CD45RA+ cells. The specimen sequenced was naive CD8+ T cells sorted from blood. Every receptor here comes from a man between 18 and 35 years old in good health.

CDR3 loop: CASGSVGSLWNEQFF. DNA of the CDR3: TGTGCCAGCGGCTCGGTGGGGTCCTTGTGGAATGAGCAGTTCTTC. The rearrangement joins TRBV27 to TRBJ2-1; D is uncertain. CDR3 length: 15 residues. Between the trimmed V and J ends, which lost 8 bases and 7 bases, there was a span of 21 bases. In germline, CDR1 is MNHEY, CDR2 SMNVEV (reference sequence).

This clone was counted a single time. The genes are TRBV27 and TRBJ1-5, with TRBD1 as a possible D gene (6 bases). The germline CDR1 and CDR2 sequences are MNHEY and SMNVEV (reference sequence). V lost 4 bases and J 5 bases, leaving 18 bases between the germline ends. This CDR3 has 16 amino acids. Here the CDR3 reads CASSSFARDTDQPQHF. The CDR3 coding sequence is TGTGCCAGCAGTTCGTTCGCCCGGGACACGGATCAGCCCCAGCATTTT.

The V gene is TRBV4-2, the J gene TRBJ2-7; D is perhaps TRBD2 (6 bases). V lost 0 bases, J lost 11 bases, and 14 bases lay in between. CDR1 is LGHNA and CDR2 is YNFKEQ in the germline V gene. CDR3 length: 13 amino acids. CDR3 DNA sequence: TGTGCCAGCAGCCAAGATCAGCGGGCAGAGGAGTACTTC. Its translation: CASSQDQRAEEYF.

This sequence joins TRBV5-6 and TRBJ1-4; no definite D call. With 2 bases removed from V and 8 bases from J, the gap between germline ends came to 13 bases. Germline CDR1 and CDR2: SGHDT and YYEEEE. This CDR3 has 14 amino acids. The chain's CDR3 is CASSFREGREKLFF. The CDR3, as DNA: TGTGCCAGCAGCTTTAGGGAGGGAAGGGAAAAACTGTTTTTT.

As for this clone: The same CDR3 arises from other DNA sequences in this sample as well. V is TRBV6-5 and J is TRBJ2-7; either TRBD1 or TRBD2 may supply D (5 bases each). CDR3 length equals 14 residues. The V gene's germline CDR1 is MNHEY and CDR2 SVGAGI. Trimming shortened V by 2 bases and J by 2 bases, and 10 bases separated the two germline ends. CDR3 DNA: TGTGCCAGCAGTTACGGGCAGGGAGCCTACGAGCAGTACTTC. This codes for CASSYGQGAYEQYF.

The rearrangement uses TRBV4-1 and TRBJ1-5; a possible D gene is TRBD1 (6 bases). The length of the CDR3 is 17 residues. Per the germline V gene, CDR1 is MGHRA and CDR2 is YSYEKL. The V gene lost 2 bases and the J gene lost 5 bases, with 19 bases spanning the gap. CDR3 protein: CASSQKGGFEGYQPQHF. CDR3 sequence (DNA): TGCGCCAGCAGCCAAAAAGGGGGATTTGAGGGTTATCAGCCCCAGCATTTT.

The chain joins TRBV11-2 to TRBJ2-5, with D perhaps matching TRBD1 (5 bases). Germline values: CDR1 SGHAT, CDR2 FQNNGV. Trimming took 0 bases from V and 2 from J, leaving 13 bases between them. The CDR3 is made up of 16 amino acids. The CDR3 spells CASSLDNFQGQETQYF. The CDR3 bases are TGTGCCAGCAGCTTAGATAATTTCCAGGGACAAGAGACCCAGTACTTC.

The chain's CDR3 is CSVEDQDRRPYEQYF. The CDR3, as DNA: TGCAGCGTTGAAGATCAGGACAGGCGACCCTACGAGCAGTACTTC. The chain combines TRBV29-1 with TRBJ2-7, with 7 bases that match TRBD1. Germline lookup yields CDR1 SQVTM and CDR2 ANQGSEA. J lost 2 bases, V lost 0 bases, and 7 bases had no gene match. The CDR3 length is 15 residues.

As concerns this clone: Other DNA sequences in this sample translate to the same CDR3. The rearrangement links TRBV9 to TRBJ2-1, with 9 bases aligning to TRBD1. J gave up 10 bases and V 4 bases, and 6 bases lay outside the gene matches. The CDR3 has 13 amino acids. Per germline, CDR1 SGDLS and CDR2 YYNGEE. As DNA, the CDR3 is TGTGCCAGCAGCACGGGAGGACAGGGGGAGCAGTTCTTC. It yields the protein CASSTGGQGEQFF. Using reference TRBV9 and TRBJ2-1 for the parts outside the CDR3, the full variable domain is DSGVTQTPKHLITATGQRVTLRCSPRSGDLSVYWYQQSLDQGLQFLIQYYNGEERAKGNILERFSAQQFPDLHSELNLSSLELGDSALYFCASSTGGQGEQFFGPGTRLTVL.

V is TRBV2 and J is TRBJ2-7; TRBD1 agrees at 8 bases. Germline values: CDR1 SNHLY, CDR2 FYNNEI. The J segment lost 0 bases and the V segment lost 8 bases, leaving 6 bases of the junction unmatched. This CDR3 region has 14 residues. The CDR3 DNA reads TGTGCCAGCGAGGACAGGGACAGCTCCTACGAGCAGTACTTC. As protein: CASEDRDSSYEQYF.

The chain employs TRBV6-5 and TRBJ2-1; 9 bases match TRBD2. The CDR3 totals 16 residues. CDR1 is MNHEY, CDR2 SVGAGI, per germline. With V trimmed by 0 bases and J by 10 bases, 10 bases remained unmatched. CDR3 protein: CASSYSGAGGLGEQFF. Written as DNA, the CDR3 is TGTGCCAGCAGTTACTCTGGCGCGGGAGGGCTTGGAGAGCAGTTCTTC.

The V and J genes are TRBV7-9 and TRBJ2-7; 9 bases match TRBD2. Germline assignment: CDR1 SEHNR and CDR2 FQNEAQ (reference sequence). The CDR3 runs to 15 residues. Trimming removed 5 bases from V and 7 bases from J; junction bases left unmatched: 12. The CDR3 loop reads CASSPSGLAGREQYF. For the CDR3, the DNA is TGTGCCAGCAGCCCCTCGGGGCTAGCGGGGAGGGAGCAGTACTTC.

A note on this clone: Other DNA sequences within the sample encode an identical CDR3. The rearrangement joins TRBV9 to TRBJ2-5, with D perhaps matching TRBD2 (5 bases). Looked up from germline, CDR1 is SGDLS and CDR2 is YYNGEE. V was pared by 0 bases and J by 5 bases, with 11 bases between. This CDR3 has 14 amino acids. The CDR3 DNA reads TGTGCCAGCAGCGTAGCTGGTAGCGTGGAGACCCAGTACTTC. This codes for CASSVAGSVETQYF.

The gene calls are TRBV5-4 and TRBJ2-7; perhaps TRBD2 as D (6 bases). The germline CDR1 and CDR2 sequences are SGHNT and YYREEE (reference sequence). The CDR3 spans 16 residues. V was pared by 4 bases and J by 0 bases, with 17 bases between. CDR3 sequence reads: CASSQFSAGSSYEQYF. CDR3 bases: TGTGCCAGCAGCCAATTTTCGGCGGGGAGCTCCTACGAGCAGTACTTC.

This chain joins TRBV9 and TRBJ2-3, with 10 bases identical to TRBD1. J lost 6 bases, V lost 3 bases, and 10 bases had no gene match. Per the germline V gene, CDR1 is SGDLS and CDR2 is YYNGEE. The CDR3 consists of 16 residues. CDR3 nucleotides: TGTGCCAGCAGCGATGGGACAGGGGAGGGCGGGGATACGCAGTATTTT. Its protein is CASSDGTGEGGDTQYF.

This sequence joins TRBV10-2 and TRBJ2-7; D gene uncertain. Germline V CDR1 and CDR2: WSHSY, SAAADI. The CDR3 is 16 residues long. V was pared by 9 bases and J by 0 bases, with 21 bases between. The CDR3 nucleotides are TGCGCCAGTAAGCCTGAAACGACGGATAGCTCCTACGAGCAGTACTTC. It codes for CASKPETTDSSYEQYF.

The J gene is TRBJ2-7, the V gene TRBV7-8; TRBD2 is a possible D gene (7 bases). Germline lookup yields CDR1 SGHVS and CDR2 FQNEAQ. The CDR3 extends over 15 amino acids. V lost 5 bases to trimming and J lost 3 bases, with 17 bases between them. In nucleotides, the CDR3 is TGTGCCAGCAGCCCTGAGGGGGGGTGGGACTACGAGCAGTACTTC. Protein: CASSPEGGWDYEQYF.

The chain is built from TRBV30 and TRBJ2-5, with 10 positions matching TRBD1. The CDR3 runs to 15 residues. Trimming removed 3 bases from V and 2 bases from J; junction bases left unmatched: 6. Germline CDR1 and CDR2: GTSNPN and SVGIG (reference sequence). This CDR3 is CAWREGTGDQETQYF. The CDR3 coding sequence is TGTGCCTGGAGGGAGGGGACAGGGGATCAAGAGACCCAGTACTTC.

This clone showed up just once. The chain recombines TRBV5-4 with TRBJ2-7; the match to TRBD2 covers 10 bases. V was clipped by 2 bases and J by 2 bases; unmatched bases: 4. The CDR3 has 15 residues. The V gene's germline CDR1 is SGHNT and CDR2 YYREEE (reference sequence). DNA of the CDR3: TGTGCCAGCAGCTTACTAGCGGGGAGCCCCTACGAGCAGTACTTC. It translates to CASSLLAGSPYEQYF.

The chain has TRBV6-1 and TRBJ1-6, with D uncertain. The germline gives CDR1 MNHNS, CDR2 SASEGT. This CDR3 is 17 amino acids long. Trimming stripped 1 base from V and 4 bases from J, with 14 bases between. CDR3 DNA sequence: TGTGCCAGCAGTGAAGATGAAGTTCAACTTTATAATTCACCCCTCCACTTT. Translating gives CASSEDEVQLYNSPLHF.

This clone was seen only once. The chain couples TRBV5-6 to TRBJ2-3; 11 bases agree with TRBD2. The trim removed 3 bases at V and 3 bases at J, leaving 12 bases unmatched. Germline-derived CDR1 and CDR2 are SGHDT and YYEEEE. The CDR3 is made up of 18 amino acids. CDR3 amino acids: CASSYNPGLAAGTDTQYF. The DNA for the CDR3 is TGTGCCAGCAGCTACAACCCGGGACTAGCGGCAGGGACAGATACGCAGTATTTT. The full variable domain, completed using reference TRBV5-6 and TRBJ2-3, is DAGVTQSPTHLIKTRGQQVTLRCSPKSGHDTVSWYQQALGQGPQFIFQYYEEEERQRGNFPDRFSGHQFPNYSSELNVNALLLGDSALYLCASSYNPGLAAGTDTQYFGPGTRLTVL.